Listed below are T cell receptor beta chains from one sample, sequenced in a study of regulatory T cells in long-lasting Graves disease. TCRdb recomputed calls from the multiplex PCR reads with MiXCR, one row per CDR3 protein. The table shows roughly 530,000 distinct CDR3 sequences, with around 15% occurring only once. Another study also made use of these data, one on T cells in Graves' hyperthyroidism and ophthalmopathy.

Sequences were derived from peripheral blood mononuclear cells (PBMCs), sampled at new diagnosis, from a patient treated with antithyroid drugs. Every receptor here comes from a woman aged 35 to 60 with Graves disease. CDR3s include the opening cysteine and the closing phenylalanine or tryptophan. Each record gives: D gene, clone size, V gene, J gene, CDR3 DNA, CDR3 protein. D genes are given only for firm matches. Size tells how often a clone was seen (once, few, many) or the class of an expanded clone, and some rows leave it out.

.,few,TRBV12-3/TRBV12-4,TRBJ2-2,TGTGCCAGCAGTTTAGTCCGGGGGCGGACCGGGGAGCTGTTTTTT,CASSLVRGRTGELFF
.,.,TRBV3-1,TRBJ2-1,TGTGCCAGCAGCCGAGGGACTCCGTCGTCCTACAATGAGCAGTTCTTC,CASSRGTPSSYNEQFF
.,few,TRBV29-1,TRBJ1-2,TGCAGCGACCACAACTATGGCTACACCTTC,CSDHNYGYTF
.,.,TRBV11-3,TRBJ1-4,TGTGCCAGCAGCAAGGGACGCTATGAAAAACTGTTTTTT,CASSKGRYEKLFF
.,.,TRBV30,TRBJ2-7,TGTGCCTGGTCCAGAGAATACGAGCAGTACTTC,CAWSREYEQYF
.,many,TRBV20-1,TRBJ2-7,TGCAGTGCTAGAGATTTTAGGAGGGCAGGAACCTACGAGCAGTACTTC,CSARDFRRAGTYEQYF
.,many,TRBV7-3,TRBJ1-1,TGTGCCAGCAGCTTTAACCAGAACACTGAAGCTTTCTTT,CASSFNQNTEAFF
TRBD2,many,TRBV10-3,TRBJ2-5,TGTGCCATCAGTGTATCTAGCGGGGTTCTGGAGACCCAGTACTTC,CAISVSSGVLETQYF
.,.,TRBV5-1,TRBJ1-1,TGCGCCAGCAGCTTGGTGGGACGGGGGCTGGTCACTGAAGCTTTCTTT,CASSLVGRGLVTEAFF
TRBD1,.,TRBV28,TRBJ1-6,TGTGCCAGTGCCCCTACAGGGGTAAACTCACCCCTCCACTTT,CASAPTGVNSPLHF
TRBD2,many,TRBV20-1,TRBJ2-7,TGCAGTGCTAGAAGGACTAGCGCTTCCTACGAGCAGTACTTC,CSARRTSASYEQYF
.,.,TRBV4-1,TRBJ1-5,TGCGCCAGCAGCCAAGATTACCATAGAGAGCCCCAGCATTTT,CASSQDYHREPQHF
.,.,TRBV7-9,TRBJ1-2,TGTGCCAGCAGCTCCGAGGGGCTTAACTATGGCTACACCTTC,CASSSEGLNYGYTF
.,few,TRBV29-1,TRBJ1-1,TGCAGCGTTGCACAGGGTGTCTTTGAAGCTTTCTTT,CSVAQGVFEAFF
TRBD1,many,TRBV7-9,TRBJ2-7,TGTGCCAGCTCACCACAGGGGGACTACGAGCAGTACTTC,CASSPQGDYEQYF
TRBD1,.,TRBV5-1,TRBJ2-2,TGCGCCAGCAACCTGGACAGGGCCAACACCGGGGAGCTGTTTTTT,CASNLDRANTGELFF
.,few,TRBV5-6,TRBJ1-6,TGTGCCAGCAGCTTGAGAGGGAGCGGTGATTCACCCCTCCACTTT,CASSLRGSGDSPLHF